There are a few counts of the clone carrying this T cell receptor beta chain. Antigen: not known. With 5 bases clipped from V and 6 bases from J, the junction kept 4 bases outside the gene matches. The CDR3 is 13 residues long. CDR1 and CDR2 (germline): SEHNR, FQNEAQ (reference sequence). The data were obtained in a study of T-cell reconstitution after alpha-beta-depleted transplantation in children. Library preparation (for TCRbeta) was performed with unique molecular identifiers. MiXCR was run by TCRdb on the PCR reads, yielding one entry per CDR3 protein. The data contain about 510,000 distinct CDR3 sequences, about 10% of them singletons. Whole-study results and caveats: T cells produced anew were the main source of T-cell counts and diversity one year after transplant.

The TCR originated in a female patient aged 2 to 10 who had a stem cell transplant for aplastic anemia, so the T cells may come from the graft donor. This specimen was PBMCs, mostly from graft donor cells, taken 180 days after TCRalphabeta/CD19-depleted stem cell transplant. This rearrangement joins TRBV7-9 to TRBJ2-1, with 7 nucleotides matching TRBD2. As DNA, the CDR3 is TGTGCCAGCAGCCTGGGACTACCCAATGAGCAGTTCTTC. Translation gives CASSLGLPNEQFF.